A selection of T cell receptor beta chains follows, all from one sample in a study of T cells after yellow fever vaccination. TCRdb ran MiXCR on the 5' RACE reads and lists one entry per CDR3 protein. The sample includes about 350,000 distinct CDR3 sequences, about an eighth seen only once; the top ten take approximately 3.4%. The sample here was CD4+ T cells sorted from PBMCs, taken 15 days after the yellow fever booster vaccination. These receptors originate from a man younger than 35 who received the YFV17D yellow fever vaccine. Both conserved end residues are part of each CDR3. Fields, in order: D gene, J gene, clone size, V gene, CDR3 DNA, CDR3 protein. D genes are given only for firm matches. Clone size is stated in some rows and not others, as once, few, many or a class when expanded.

>NA|TRBJ1-1|many|TRBV20-1
TGCAGTGCCCTTCCAGGAACCTTGAACACTGAAGCTTTCTTT
CSALPGTLNTEAFF
>TRBD2|TRBJ2-2|NA|TRBV12-3/TRBV12-4
TGTGCCAGCAGGGCCGGGACTATCCACACCGGGGAGCTGTTTTTT
CASRAGTIHTGELFF
>NA|TRBJ1-2|few|TRBV18
TGTGCCAGCTCACCAGTGGAAGGCTACACCTTC
CASSPVEGYTF
>TRBD1|TRBJ1-2|many|TRBV5-1
TGCGCCAGCAGCTCGGGACAGGGGGCTAACTATGGCTACACCTTC
CASSSGQGANYGYTF
>NA|TRBJ2-1|NA|TRBV7-3
TGTGCCAGCAGCTTATACCCTAGCCACAATGAGCAGTTCTTC
CASSLYPSHNEQFF
>TRBD1|TRBJ2-6|few|TRBV10-3
TGTGCCATCTTACCGGGACAGGGGGATAGCTCTGGGGCCAACGTCCTGACTTTC
CAILPGQGDSSGANVLTF
>TRBD2|TRBJ2-1|few|TRBV12-3/TRBV12-4
TGTGCCAGCAAAGCGGGGGGGCGCTTCGATGAGCAGTTCTTC
CASKAGGRFDEQFF
>NA|TRBJ2-5|NA|TRBV27
TGTGCCAGCAGTTTATCAGGGTTCGCTCAAGAGACCCAGTACTTC
CASSLSGFAQETQYF
>NA|TRBJ2-7|few|TRBV5-1
TGCGCCAGCAGCTTGGCCATCGGCGCAATCGCCGAGCAGTACTTC
CASSLAIGAIAEQYF
>NA|TRBJ1-3|many|TRBV7-2
TGTGCCAGCAGCTTAGTCTCTGGGGACAGAAACACCATATATTTT
CASSLVSGDRNTIYF
>TRBD2|TRBJ2-2|NA|TRBV3-1
TGTGCCAGCAGCTTAAGTGCTTCAGCGGGGACCGGGGAGCTGTTTTTT
CASSLSASAGTGELFF
>TRBD2|TRBJ2-1|few|TRBV5-1
TGCGCCAGCAGCTATACGACTAGCGGGGCCGATGAGCAGTTCTTC
CASSYTTSGADEQFF
>NA|TRBJ1-3|few|TRBV10-3
TGTGCCATCGGTGGAAACACCATATATTTT
CAIGGNTIYF
>NA|TRBJ2-3|NA|TRBV5-4
TGTGCCAGCACCCTGGGTTCGGATCCCCAAACAGATACGCAGTATTTT
CASTLGSDPQTDTQYF
>NA|TRBJ2-5|few|TRBV20-1
TGCAGTGCCCCAGGGGGGCTCCAGGGGACCCAGTACTTC
CSAPGGLQGTQYF
>TRBD2|TRBJ2-3|few|TRBV10-3
TGTGCCATCAGCGTAGCGGGGGCCCGCACAGATACGCAGTATTTT
CAISVAGARTDTQYF
>TRBD1|TRBJ1-3|few|TRBV28
TGTGCCAGCACCTCAGGACAGGGTGGAAACACCATATATTTT
CASTSGQGGNTIYF
>NA|TRBJ1-2|few|TRBV4-1
TGCGCCAGCAGCCAAGATCCGGCAGCGCGGTATGGCTACACCTTC
CASSQDPAARYGYTF
>NA|TRBJ1-1|NA|TRBV6-6
TGTGCCAGCAGTCCCCTAACTACAGGAGGGGGGCGGACTGAAGCTTTCTTT
CASSPLTTGGGRTEAFF
>TRBD1|TRBJ2-2|few|TRBV5-1
TGCGCCAGCAGCACCGGGACAGGAGCAACCGGGGAGCTGTTTTTT
CASSTGTGATGELFF
>NA|TRBJ1-5|few|TRBV9
TGTGCCAGCAGCGCGGGGGGAAGGAGCAATCAGCCCCAGCATTTT
CASSAGGRSNQPQHF
>TRBD2|TRBJ2-5|few|TRBV18
TGTGCCAGCTCACCACCGGGACTAGCGGGAGAGACCCAGTACTTC
CASSPPGLAGETQYF
>TRBD1|TRBJ2-5|NA|TRBV7-2
TGTGCCAGCAGCGCACGGACAGGGGGCCAAGAGACCCAGTACTTC
CASSARTGGQETQYF
>NA|TRBJ2-7|few|TRBV7-6
TGTGCCAGCAGCCAGGGGGGCGGGAAGGCCGGGGAGCAGTACTTC
CASSQGGGKAGEQYF